The entry that follows covers one T cell receptor beta chain sequence. This clone has only a few counts. Its specific antigen is unknown. Nothing much larger sits one base from this clone, and base qualities are not available. The data were taken from a study of CD8+ T cells in alopecia areata (dated by TCRdb to the late 2010s). Background on the whole study: The treated patients, all with moderate-to-severe alopecia areata, were enrolled in an open-label pilot trial of oral tofacitinib given at 5 to 10 mg twice daily. RNA came from the PAXgene miRNA kit for fixed scalp, the miRNeasy kit for PBMCs, and the RNeasy kit for mouse skin. Biopsies were taken from tofacitinib-treated patients at baseline and at 4 and 24 weeks of treatment, and a later scalp biopsy was taken in several of the tofacitinib-treated patients. Tofacitinib was given for 6 to 18 months, followed by 6 months of follow-up off drug to assess delayed response and recurrence. Scalp tissue and sorted CD4+ and CD8+ peripheral blood T cells from patchy and totalis/universalis alopecia areata patients and from healthy controls were covered by human TCRbeta sequencing. The study used high-throughput TCRbeta sequencing to examine T cell clonal expansion in alopecia areata, in both the C3H/HeJ mouse model and human patients. TCRbeta CDR3 regions were amplified by immunoSEQ multiplex PCR with 35 Vbeta forward and 13 Jbeta reverse primers. For the treated patients, the SALT score, which quantifies what percentage of scalp surface area is affected, served as the measure of disease severity. Clonality in the scalp was compared among normal scalp (n=4), patchy alopecia areata scalp (n=8), and alopecia totalis/universalis scalp (n=8). What the work shows at the level of the full study, not this receptor alone: Tofacitinib significantly decreased scalp clonality and the number of expanded CD8+ clones among the top 100 scalp clones. TCR sequences shared between patients were less clear than in mice, possibly partly because of HLA diversity in the patient population. Scalp TCR repertoire analysis is complicated because resident alphabeta T cells in normal human skin are also sequenced, whereas mouse skin is dominated by gammadelta T cells. Higher clonality and more expanded CD8+ clones were observed in lesional scalp than in normal scalp, particularly in alopecia totalis/universalis, a finding suggestive of antigenic drive. Because the treated cohort was small and included a single nonresponder, larger studies are needed to assess links between baseline CD8+ expansion and response. During tofacitinib treatment, many expanded lesional clones stuck around in both scalp and blood, and this persistence may partly explain why relapse happens after treatment is stopped.

This sample's treatment or condition label indicates: oral pan-JAK inhibitor, 5-10 mg twice daily. Lesional scalp punch biopsies and peripheral blood were collected from alopecia areata patients. PBMCs were isolated by density centrifugation and stained for CD3, CD4 and CD8, after which CD4+ and CD8+ T cells were sorted on a FACSAria. The library was generated by the immunoSEQ multiplex PCR assay. To provide template for TCR sequencing, every sample had RNA extracted and reverse transcribed into cDNA. SuperScript III was used to make first-strand cDNA, primed with a 2:1 mix of oligo-dT and random hexamers. A synthetic immune receptor repertoire was used to measure amplification bias, and any remaining bias was corrected computationally. The source study handled its data this way. After raw reads were preprocessed to remove errors, the CDR3 was defined following IMGT conventions as running from the conserved cysteine to phenylalanine. To get clonality, Shannon entropy was normalized by log2 of the number of productive unique TCRs and the result was subtracted from 1. Whether scalp clones were CD4 or CD8 was inferred by matching scalp TCRbeta sequences against CD4 and CD8 repertoires sorted from blood. The table comes from immuneACCESS by way of TCRdb, which keeps in-frame sequences with V and J called. Part of the clones is missing from these tables; in studies checked, under half for an unresolved V gene and the rest for unknown reasons. V and J calls and clone size are given by that table; D and trimming were obtained from the DNA. Present in this sample are approximately 200,000 clones, approximately 47% of which were seen just once. The ten top clones hold 2% to 3% of the sample.

CDR1 and CDR2 were assigned from the germline V gene (reference sequence) as GTSNPN and SVGIG. From the cysteine up to the phenylalanine, the CDR3 has a length of 15 residues. Only the CDR3 DNA is retained, 45 bases long and in frame from the first base. V and J are trimmed by 3 bases and 4 bases, and the gene matches miss 7 bases of the junction. This sample comprised CD4+ T cells sorted from blood, obtained between weeks 36 and 40, from a patient treated with tofacitinib. The rearrangement combines TRBV30 with TRBJ2-1; TRBD2 matches 9 bases in the middle. The receptor was isolated from a human donor with alopecia areata. The CDR3 corresponds to CAWSQGLAGYNEQFF. The DNA reads as follows: TGTGCCTGGAGCCAGGGACTAGCAGGGTACAATGAGCAGTTCTTC.